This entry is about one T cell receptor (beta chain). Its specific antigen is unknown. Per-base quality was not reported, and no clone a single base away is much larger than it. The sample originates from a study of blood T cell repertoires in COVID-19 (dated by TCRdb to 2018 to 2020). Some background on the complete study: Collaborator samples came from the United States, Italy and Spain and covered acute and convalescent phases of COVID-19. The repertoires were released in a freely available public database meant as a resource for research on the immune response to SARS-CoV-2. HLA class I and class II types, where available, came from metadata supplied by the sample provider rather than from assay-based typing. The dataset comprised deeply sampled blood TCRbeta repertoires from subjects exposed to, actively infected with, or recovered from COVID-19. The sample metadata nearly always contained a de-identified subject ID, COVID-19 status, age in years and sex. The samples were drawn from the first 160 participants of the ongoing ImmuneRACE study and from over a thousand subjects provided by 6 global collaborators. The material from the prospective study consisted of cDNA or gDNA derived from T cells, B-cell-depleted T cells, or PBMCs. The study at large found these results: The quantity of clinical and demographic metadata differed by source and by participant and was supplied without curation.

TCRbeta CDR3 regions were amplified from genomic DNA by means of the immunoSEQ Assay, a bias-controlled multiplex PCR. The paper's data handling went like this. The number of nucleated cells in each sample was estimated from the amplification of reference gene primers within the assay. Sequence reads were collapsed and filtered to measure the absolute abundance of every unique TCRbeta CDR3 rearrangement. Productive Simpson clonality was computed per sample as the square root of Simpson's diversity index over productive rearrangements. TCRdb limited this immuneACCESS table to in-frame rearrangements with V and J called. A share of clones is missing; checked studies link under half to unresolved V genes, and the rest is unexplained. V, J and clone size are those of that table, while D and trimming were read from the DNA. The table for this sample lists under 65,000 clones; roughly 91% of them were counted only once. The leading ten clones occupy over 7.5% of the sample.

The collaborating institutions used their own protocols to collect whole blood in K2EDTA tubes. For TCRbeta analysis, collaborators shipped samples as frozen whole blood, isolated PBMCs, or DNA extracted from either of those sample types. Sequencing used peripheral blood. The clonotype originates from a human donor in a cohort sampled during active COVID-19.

The DNA sequence follows: TGTGCCATCCCCGCCGAGACTAGATATGTCGGGGAGCTGTTTTTT. Its protein product is CAIPAETRYVGELFF. The rearranged chain carries TRBV2 and TRBJ2-2; the D gene is perhaps TRBD2, on 6 matching bases. Trimming removed 10 bases from V and 7 bases from J, leaving 22 bases between the germline ends. The CDR1 and CDR2 encoded by the germline V gene are SNHLY and FYNNEI. From its cysteine to its phenylalanine, the CDR3 spans 15 amino acids. Here the CDR3 DNA is all that survives: 45 bases in frame from base 1.